This entry describes one TCR beta chain. Its antigen is undetermined. This CDR3 contains 17 residues. Trimming pared 2 bases from V and 4 bases from J, leaving 18 bases between. CDR1 is LGHNA and CDR2 is YSLEER in the germline V gene. Some clones are missing from TCRdb's copy, which holds only in-frame ones; the method was immunoSEQ multiplex PCR. The table includes 1.6 million or so clones, 98% detected once. The entry originates in a study of shared clonotypes between healthy human individuals. Study-wide findings and caveats: Non-shared clonotypes had lower generation probabilities than those shared by all four donors.

V usage is TRBV4-3 and J usage is TRBJ2-1; unclear D gene. The TCR was taken from a young man in good health. Specimen: naive CD4+ T cells sorted from blood. Subset here: CD45RA+ positively selected. CDR3: CASSQHGSSPTYNEQFF. CDR3 in DNA: TGCGCCAGCAGCCAACACGGGTCGTCCCCCACTTACAATGAGCAGTTCTTC.